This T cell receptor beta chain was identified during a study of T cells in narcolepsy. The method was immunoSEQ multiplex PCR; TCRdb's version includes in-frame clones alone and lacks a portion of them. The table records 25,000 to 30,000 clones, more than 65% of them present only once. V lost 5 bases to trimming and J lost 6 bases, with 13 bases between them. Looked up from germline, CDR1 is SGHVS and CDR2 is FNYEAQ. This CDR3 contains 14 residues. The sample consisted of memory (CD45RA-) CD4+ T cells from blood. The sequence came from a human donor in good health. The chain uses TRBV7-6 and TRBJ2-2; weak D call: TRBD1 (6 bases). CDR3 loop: CASSAQTGPGELFF. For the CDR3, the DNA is TGTGCCAGCAGCGCCCAAACAGGGCCCGGGGAGCTGTTTTTT. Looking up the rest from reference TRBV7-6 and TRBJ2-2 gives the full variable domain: GAGVSQSPRYKVTKRGQDVALRCDPISGHVSLYWYRQALGQGPEFLTYFNYEAQQDKSGLPNDRFSAERPEGSISTLTIQRTEQRDSAMYRCASSAQTGPGELFFGEGSRLTVL.